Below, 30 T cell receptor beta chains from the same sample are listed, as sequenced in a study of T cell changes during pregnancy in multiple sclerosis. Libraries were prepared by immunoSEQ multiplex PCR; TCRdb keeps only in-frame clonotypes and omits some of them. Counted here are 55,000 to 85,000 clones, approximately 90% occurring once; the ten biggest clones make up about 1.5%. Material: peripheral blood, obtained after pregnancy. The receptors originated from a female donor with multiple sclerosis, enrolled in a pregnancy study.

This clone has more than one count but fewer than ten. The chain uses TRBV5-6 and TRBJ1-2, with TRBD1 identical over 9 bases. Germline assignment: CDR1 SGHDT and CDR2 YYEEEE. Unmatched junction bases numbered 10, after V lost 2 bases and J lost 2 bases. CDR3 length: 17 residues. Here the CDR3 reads CASSFGPPGTGNYGYTF. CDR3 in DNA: TGTGCCAGCAGCTTCGGGCCTCCCGGGACAGGGAACTATGGCTACACCTTC.

The CDR3 bases are TGTGCCAGCAGTCCCAACCCAAACAAACTAGGAATGAACACTGAAGCTTTCTTT. Protein product: CASSPNPNKLGMNTEAFF. J is TRBJ1-1 and V is TRBV28; D is ambiguous. The germline V gene encodes CDR1 MDHEN and CDR2 SYDVKM. CDR3 length: 18 amino acids. V lost 5 bases and J lost 0, with 22 bases in between.

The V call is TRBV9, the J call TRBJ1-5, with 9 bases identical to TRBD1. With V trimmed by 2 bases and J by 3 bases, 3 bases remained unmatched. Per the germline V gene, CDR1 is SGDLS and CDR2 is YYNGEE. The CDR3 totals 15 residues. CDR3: CASSVGQGLNQPQHF. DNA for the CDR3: TGTGCCAGCAGCGTGGGACAGGGCCTCAATCAGCCCCAGCATTTT.

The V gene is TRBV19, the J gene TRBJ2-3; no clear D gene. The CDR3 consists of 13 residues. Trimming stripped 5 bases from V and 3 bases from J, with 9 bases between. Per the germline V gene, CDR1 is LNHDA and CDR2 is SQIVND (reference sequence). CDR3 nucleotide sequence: TGTGCCAGTAGTGGAACGCGGACAGATACGCAGTATTTT. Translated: CASSGTRTDTQYF.

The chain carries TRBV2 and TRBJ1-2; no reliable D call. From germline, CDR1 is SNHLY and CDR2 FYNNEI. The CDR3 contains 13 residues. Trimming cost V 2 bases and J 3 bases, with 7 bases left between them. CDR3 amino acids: CASSENSYYGYTF. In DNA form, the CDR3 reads TGTGCCAGCAGTGAAAACAGCTACTATGGCTACACCTTC.

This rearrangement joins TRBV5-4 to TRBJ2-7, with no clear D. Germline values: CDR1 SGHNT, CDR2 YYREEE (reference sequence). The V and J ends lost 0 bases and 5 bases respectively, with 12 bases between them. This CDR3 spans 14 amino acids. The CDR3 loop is CASSLAGPWDEQYF. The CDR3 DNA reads TGTGCCAGCAGCTTGGCAGGTCCCTGGGACGAGCAGTACTTC.

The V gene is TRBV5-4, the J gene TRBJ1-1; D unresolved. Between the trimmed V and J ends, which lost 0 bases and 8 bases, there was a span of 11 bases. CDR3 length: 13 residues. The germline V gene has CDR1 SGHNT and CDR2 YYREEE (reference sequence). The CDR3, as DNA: TGTGCCAGCAGCTTGGATTGGCAGGCAGAAGCTTTCTTT. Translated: CASSLDWQAEAFF.

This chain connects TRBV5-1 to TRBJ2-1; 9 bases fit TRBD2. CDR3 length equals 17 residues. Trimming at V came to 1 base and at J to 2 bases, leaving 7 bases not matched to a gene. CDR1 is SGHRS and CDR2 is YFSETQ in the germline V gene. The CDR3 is CASSLSPSGTTYNEQFF. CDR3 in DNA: TGCGCCAGCAGCTTGTCGCCTAGCGGGACCACCTACAATGAGCAGTTCTTC.

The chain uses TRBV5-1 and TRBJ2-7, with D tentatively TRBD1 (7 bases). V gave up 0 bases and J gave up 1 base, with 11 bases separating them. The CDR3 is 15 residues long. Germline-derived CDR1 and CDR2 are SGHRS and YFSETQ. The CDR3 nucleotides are TGCGCCAGCAGCTTGGGGCCAGGGGGGTCCTACGAGCAGTACTTC. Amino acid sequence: CASSLGPGGSYEQYF.

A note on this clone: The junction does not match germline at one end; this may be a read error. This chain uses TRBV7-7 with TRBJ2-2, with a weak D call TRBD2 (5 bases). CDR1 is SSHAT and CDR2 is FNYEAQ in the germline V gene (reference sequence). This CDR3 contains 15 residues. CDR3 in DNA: TGTGCTAGCAGCTTAGGCTCGGGATATACCGGGGAGCTGTTTTTT. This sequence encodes CASSLGSGYTGELFF.

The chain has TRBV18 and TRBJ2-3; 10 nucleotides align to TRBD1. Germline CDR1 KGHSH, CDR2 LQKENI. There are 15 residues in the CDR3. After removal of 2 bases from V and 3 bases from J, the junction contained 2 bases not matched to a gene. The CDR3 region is CASSPGGQGTDTQYF. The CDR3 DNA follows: TGTGCCAGCTCACCAGGGGGACAGGGGACAGATACGCAGTATTTT.

CDR3 in DNA: TGTGCCAGCAGTTTGGGAGGGGAGCGGTTCCCCGGGGAAGCTTTCTTT. Its translation is CASSLGGERFPGEAFF. The gene calls are TRBV27 and TRBJ1-1, with TRBD1 as a possible D gene (5 bases). CDR3 length equals 16 residues. V shed 3 bases and J shed 8 bases, with 22 bases lying between them. Germline CDR1 is MNHEY and CDR2 is SMNVEV (reference sequence).

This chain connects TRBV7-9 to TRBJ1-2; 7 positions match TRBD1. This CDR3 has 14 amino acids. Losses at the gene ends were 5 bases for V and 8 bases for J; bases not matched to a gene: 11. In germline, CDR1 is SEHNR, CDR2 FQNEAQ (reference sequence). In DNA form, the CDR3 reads TGTGCCAGCAGCGTGACAGGGTTTGGAGGCGGCTACACCTTC. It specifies CASSVTGFGGGYTF.

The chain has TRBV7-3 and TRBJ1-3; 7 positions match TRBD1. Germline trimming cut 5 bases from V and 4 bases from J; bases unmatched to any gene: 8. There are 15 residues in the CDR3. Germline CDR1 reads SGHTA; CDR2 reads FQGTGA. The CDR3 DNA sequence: TGTGCCAGCAGCCTCTCGACAGGGCAAGGAAACACCATATATTTT. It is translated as CASSLSTGQGNTIYF.

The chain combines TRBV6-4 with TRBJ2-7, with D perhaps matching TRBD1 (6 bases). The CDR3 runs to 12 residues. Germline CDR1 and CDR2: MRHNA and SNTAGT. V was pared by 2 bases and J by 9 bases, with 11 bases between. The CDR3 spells CASSDAQGTQYF. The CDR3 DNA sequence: TGTGCCAGCAGTGACGCACAGGGTACGCAGTACTTC.

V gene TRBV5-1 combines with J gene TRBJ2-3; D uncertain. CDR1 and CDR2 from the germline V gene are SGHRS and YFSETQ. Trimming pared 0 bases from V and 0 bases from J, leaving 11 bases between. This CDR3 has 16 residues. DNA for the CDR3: TGCGCCAGCAGCTTGGGGGCAGAGCTTAGCACAGATACGCAGTATTTT. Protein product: CASSLGAELSTDTQYF.

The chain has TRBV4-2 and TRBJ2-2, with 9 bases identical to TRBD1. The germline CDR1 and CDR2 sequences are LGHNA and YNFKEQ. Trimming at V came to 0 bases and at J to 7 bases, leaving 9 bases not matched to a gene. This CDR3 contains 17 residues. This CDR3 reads CASSQDGVGQGNGELFF. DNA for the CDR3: TGTGCCAGCAGCCAAGATGGGGTAGGACAGGGGAACGGGGAGCTGTTTTTT.

In nucleotides, the CDR3 is TGTGCCAGCAGGGTCCCGGGGGGGCGCGAAGGGGAGCTGTTTTTT. Translating it yields CASRVPGGREGELFF. This chain connects TRBV2 to TRBJ2-2, with 8 bases matching TRBD2. The V gene's germline CDR1 is SNHLY and CDR2 FYNNEI. The V gene end was trimmed by 6 bases and the J gene end by 8 bases; junction bases not matched to a gene: 11. The CDR3 is 15 amino acids.

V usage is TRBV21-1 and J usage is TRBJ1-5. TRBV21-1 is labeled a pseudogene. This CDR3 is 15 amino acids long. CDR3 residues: CASSKVPTLGQPQHF. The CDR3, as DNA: TGTGCCAGCAGCAAAGTCCCGACTCTCGGACAGCCCCAGCATTTT.

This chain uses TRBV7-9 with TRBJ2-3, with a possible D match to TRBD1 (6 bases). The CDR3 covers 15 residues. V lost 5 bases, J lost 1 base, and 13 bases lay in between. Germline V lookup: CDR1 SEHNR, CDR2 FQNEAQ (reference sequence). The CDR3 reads CASSREQGRTDTQYF. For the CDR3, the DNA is TGTGCCAGCAGCCGGGAACAGGGACGCACAGATACGCAGTATTTT.

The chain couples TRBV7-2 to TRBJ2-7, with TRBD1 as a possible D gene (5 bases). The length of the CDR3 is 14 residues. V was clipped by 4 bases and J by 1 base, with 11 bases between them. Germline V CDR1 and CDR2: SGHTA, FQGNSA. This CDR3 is CASSSNRISYEQYF. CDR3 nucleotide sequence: TGTGCCAGCAGCTCGAACAGGATATCCTACGAGCAGTACTTC.

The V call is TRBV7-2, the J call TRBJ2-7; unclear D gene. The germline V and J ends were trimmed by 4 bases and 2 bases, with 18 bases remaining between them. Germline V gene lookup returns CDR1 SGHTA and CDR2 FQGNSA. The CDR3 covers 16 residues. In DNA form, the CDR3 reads TGTGCCAGCAGCTCGAGACTCTTGGTTGGCACCTACGAGCAGTACTTC. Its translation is CASSSRLLVGTYEQYF.

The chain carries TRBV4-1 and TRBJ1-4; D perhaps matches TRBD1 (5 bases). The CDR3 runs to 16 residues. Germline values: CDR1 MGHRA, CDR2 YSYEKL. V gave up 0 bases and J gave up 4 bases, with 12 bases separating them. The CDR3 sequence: CASSQDWPGRNEKLFF. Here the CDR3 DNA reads TGCGCCAGCAGCCAAGATTGGCCAGGGCGTAATGAAAAACTGTTTTTT.

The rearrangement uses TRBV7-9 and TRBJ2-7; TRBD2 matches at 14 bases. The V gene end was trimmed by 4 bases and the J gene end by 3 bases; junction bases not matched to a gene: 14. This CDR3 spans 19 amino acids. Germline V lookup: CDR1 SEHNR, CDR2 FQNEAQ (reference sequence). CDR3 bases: TGTGCCAGCAGCTACACTGGAGTGACTAGCGGGAGGGGGGGCTACGAGCAGTACTTC. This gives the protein CASSYTGVTSGRGGYEQYF. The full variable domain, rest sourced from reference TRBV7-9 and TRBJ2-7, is DTGVSQNPRHKITKRGQNVTFRCDPISEHNRLYWYRQTLGQGPEFLTYFQNEAQLEKSRLLSDRFSAERPKGSFSTLEIQRTEQGDSAMYLCASSYTGVTSGRGGYEQYFGPGTRLTVT.

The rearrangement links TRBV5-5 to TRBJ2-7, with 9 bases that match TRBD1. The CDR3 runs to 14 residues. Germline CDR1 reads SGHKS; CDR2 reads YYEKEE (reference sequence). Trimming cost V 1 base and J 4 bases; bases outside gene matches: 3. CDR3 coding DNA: TGTGCCAGCAGCTTGCTCGGGACAGGGTACGAGCAGTACTTC. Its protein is CASSLLGTGYEQYF.

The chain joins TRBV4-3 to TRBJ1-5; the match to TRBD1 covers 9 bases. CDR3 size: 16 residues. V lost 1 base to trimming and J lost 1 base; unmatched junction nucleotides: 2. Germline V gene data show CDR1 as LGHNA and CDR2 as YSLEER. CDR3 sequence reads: CASSQGTGASNQPQHF. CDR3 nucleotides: TGCGCCAGCAGCCAAGGGACAGGGGCCAGCAATCAGCCCCAGCATTTT.

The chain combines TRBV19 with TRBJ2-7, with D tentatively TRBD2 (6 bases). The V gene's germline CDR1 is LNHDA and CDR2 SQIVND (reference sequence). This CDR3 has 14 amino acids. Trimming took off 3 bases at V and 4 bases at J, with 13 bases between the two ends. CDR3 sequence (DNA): TGTGCCAGTAGTATTGCCGGGAGTGTGTACGAGCAGTACTTC. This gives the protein CASSIAGSVYEQYF.

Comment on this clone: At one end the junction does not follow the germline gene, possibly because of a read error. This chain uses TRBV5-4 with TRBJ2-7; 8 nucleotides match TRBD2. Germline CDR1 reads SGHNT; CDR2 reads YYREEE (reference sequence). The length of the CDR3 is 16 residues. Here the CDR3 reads CASTLGLAGASYEQYF. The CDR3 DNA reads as TGTGCCAGCACCTTGGGGCTAGCGGGTGCGTCCTACGAGCAGTACTTC.

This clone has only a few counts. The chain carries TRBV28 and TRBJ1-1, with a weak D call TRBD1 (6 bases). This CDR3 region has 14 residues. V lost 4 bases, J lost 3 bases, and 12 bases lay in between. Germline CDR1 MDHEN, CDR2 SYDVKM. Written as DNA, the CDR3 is TGTGCCAGCAGTTCTCCCCAGGGGTACACTGAAGCTTTCTTT. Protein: CASSSPQGYTEAFF.

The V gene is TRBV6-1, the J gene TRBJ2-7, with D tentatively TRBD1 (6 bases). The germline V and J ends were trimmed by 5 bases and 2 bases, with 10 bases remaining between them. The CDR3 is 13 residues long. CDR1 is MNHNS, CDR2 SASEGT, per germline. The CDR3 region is CASSPGQTYEQYF. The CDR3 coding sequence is TGTGCCAGCAGTCCGGGACAAACCTACGAGCAGTACTTC.